The rows below give T cell receptor beta chains drawn from one sample of a study of blood T cell repertoires in COVID-19. Only in-frame clones appear in the TCRdb table, and some are missing; sequencing was by immunoSEQ multiplex PCR. This sample has about 130,000 clones; around 80% occur once, and the top ten carry about 40%. The sequenced sample consisted of peripheral blood. The receptors derive from a man between 40 and 49 years old with active or convalescent COVID-19. CDR3s include the opening cysteine and the closing phenylalanine or tryptophan. The D gene is left open where the match is weak. Clone size is shown for a subset of rows, as once, few, many or a class of expanded clone.

J,D,size,V,CDR3,DNA
TRBJ1-1,-,-,TRBV27,CASSLRTVNTEAFF,TGTGCCAGCAGTTTAAGGACAGTTAACACTGAAGCTTTCTTT
TRBJ2-7,-,once,TRBV28,CASRRNDLYEQYF,TGTGCCAGCAGGCGCAACGATCTTTACGAGCAGTACTTC
TRBJ1-1,-,-,TRBV6-2/TRBV6-3,CASSYSSGLNTEAFF,TGTGCCAGCAGTTACTCGAGTGGGCTGAACACTGAAGCTTTCTTT
TRBJ2-6,-,-,TRBV14,CASSQEGGLGRSGANVLTF,TGTGCCAGCAGCCAAGAGGGGGGACTGGGAAGATCTGGGGCCAACGTCCTGACTTTC
TRBJ1-2,-,-,TRBV30,CAWSGEGNSYGYTF,TGTGCCTGGAGTGGAGAGGGTAATAGCTATGGCTACACCTTC
TRBJ2-6,-,-,TRBV11-2,CASSSYRETFSGANVLTF,TGTGCCAGCAGCTCTTACAGGGAAACCTTCTCTGGGGCCAACGTCCTGACTTTC
TRBJ1-2,-,-,TRBV28,CASSSRGGAQGYTF,TGTGCCAGCAGTTCCCGCGGAGGAGCCCAAGGCTACACCTTC
TRBJ1-4,-,-,TRBV18,CASSLTATNEKLFF,TGTGCCAGCTCACTGACAGCAACTAATGAAAAACTGTTTTTT
TRBJ2-5,TRBD2,-,TRBV5-1,CASSWEGRQTQYF,TGCGCCAGCAGCTGGGAGGGGAGACAGACCCAGTACTTC
TRBJ1-5,-,-,TRBV6-5,CASSYSVGSNQPQHF,TGTGCCAGCAGTTACTCCGTGGGCAGCAATCAGCCCCAGCATTTT
TRBJ2-5,-,-,TRBV30,CAWSVGGAGTQYF,TGTGCCTGGAGTGTTGGGGGGGCCGGGACCCAGTACTTC
TRBJ2-2,TRBD2,many,TRBV29-1,CSVSTSGTSFYLNTGELFF,TGCAGCGTTTCTACGTCCGGGACTAGCTTCTATTTGAACACCGGGGAGCTGTTTTTT
TRBJ2-2,-,-,TRBV6-6,CASSSLTRNTGELFF,TGTGCCAGCAGTTCTTTGACACGAAACACCGGGGAGCTGTTTTTT
TRBJ1-3,TRBD1,once,TRBV19,CASSTRQGRSTGNTIYF,TGTGCCAGTAGTACCCGACAGGGGAGATCGACTGGAAACACCATATATTTT
TRBJ1-1,-,-,TRBV12-3/TRBV12-4,CASSRSEAFF,TGTGCCAGCAGCAGATCAGAAGCTTTCTTT
TRBJ2-3,TRBD1,-,TRBV12-5,CASGLGSPGQGTDTQYF,TGTGCTAGTGGTTTGGGGTCGCCGGGACAGGGCACAGATACGCAGTATTTT
TRBJ1-6,-,-,TRBV19,CASSISQGLGSPLHF,TGTGCCAGTAGTATATCACAGGGATTGGGCTCACCCCTCCACTTT
TRBJ1-1,-,-,TRBV18,CASSPFVGIEAFF,TGTGCCAGCTCACCCTTCGTCGGGATTGAAGCTTTCTTT
TRBJ2-3,TRBD2,few,TRBV5-4,CASSLAATSALDTQYF,TGTGCCAGCAGCTTGGCTGCGACTAGCGCCCTAGATACGCAGTATTTT
TRBJ1-5,-,-,TRBV11-2,CASSSRGESNQPQHF,TGTGCCAGCAGCTCCCGCGGGGAGAGCAATCAGCCCCAGCATTTT
TRBJ1-1,-,-,TRBV10-3,CATQREANTEAFF,TGTGCCACCCAACGGGAAGCTAACACTGAAGCTTTCTTT
TRBJ1-5,-,-,TRBV7-3,CASSFFGFPQPQHF,TGTGCCAGCAGCTTTTTCGGGTTCCCTCAGCCCCAGCATTTT
TRBJ2-6,-,-,TRBV15,CATRVSRTGANVLTF,TGTGCCACCAGGGTAAGCCGCACCGGGGCCAACGTCCTGACTTTC
TRBJ2-2,-,-,TRBV7-6,CASSLVQGNTGELFF,TGTGCCAGCAGCTTAGTACAGGGAAACACCGGGGAGCTGTTTTTT
TRBJ2-3,TRBD2,-,TRBV19,CASRKGLAGLTDTQYF,TGTGCCAGTAGGAAGGGACTAGCGGGACTAACAGATACGCAGTATTTT
TRBJ1-5,TRBD1,once,TRBV7-6,CASSLGTGGINQPQHF,TGTGCCAGCAGCTTAGGGACAGGGGGAATCAATCAGCCCCAGCATTTT
TRBJ2-3,TRBD2,-,TRBV7-3,CASSTRTSGGVTDTQYF,TGTGCCAGCAGCACAAGGACTAGCGGGGGAGTCACAGATACGCAGTATTTT
TRBJ2-1,TRBD1,once,TRBV5-6,CASSVYRGLVGNEQFF,TGTGCCAGCAGCGTATACAGGGGGCTGGTGGGCAATGAGCAGTTCTTC
TRBJ2-3,TRBD1,once,TRBV7-2,CASSPGQGSDTQYF,TGTGCCAGCAGCCCCGGACAGGGATCAGATACGCAGTATTTT
TRBJ1-2,-,-,TRBV6-6,CASSFAVPLNYGYTF,TGTGCCAGCAGTTTTGCAGTCCCCCTGAACTATGGCTACACCTTC
TRBJ2-5,TRBD2,-,TRBV2,CASTPLSGRSSQETQYF,TGTGCCAGCACCCCACTTAGCGGGAGAAGCTCACAAGAGACCCAGTACTTC
TRBJ2-3,-,-,TRBV12-2,CASRQHPGGQGAGDTQYF,TGTGCAAGTCGCCAACATCCGGGGGGTCAGGGAGCCGGAGATACGCAGTATTTT
TRBJ2-7,TRBD2,few,TRBV10-3,CAIMGGGLEQYF,TGTGCCATCATGGGGGGAGGGCTCGAGCAGTACTTC